The sample holds a few counts of the clone carrying this TCR beta chain. As yet, its antigen is unknown. After removal of 1 base from V and 3 bases from J, the junction contained 16 bases not matched to a gene. Germline-derived CDR1 and CDR2 are MNHEY and SMNVEV (reference sequence). CDR3 length: 20 residues. This sample was taken from a study of cytomegalovirus exposure and HLA in healthy donors. About the study: A prior study identified 110 million or so unique TCR beta sequences from about 179 million T cells.

Use of 60 Vbeta and 13 Jbeta primers characterized the PCR. Produced via immunoSEQ multiplex PCR; TCRdb's table is partial and in-frame only. The sample has 150,000 to 200,000 clones, approximately 71% seen once; the top ten hold over 9.5%. Whole-study findings and limits: CMV serostatus stood as the only immune exposure information on hand. Later analysis indicated greater clonal expansion among HLA-associated TCR beta chains than among equally common other chains.

Sequencing was performed on PBMCs. The V call is TRBV27, the J call TRBJ1-1, with TRBD1 matching 11 bases. The source of this sequence is a man aged 25-40 years in good health and CMV-seropositive. The chain's CDR3 is CASSLLTPGTGGIWDTEAFF. The DNA for the CDR3 is TGTGCCAGCAGTTTATTAACGCCCGGGACAGGGGGAATCTGGGACACTGAAGCTTTCTTT.